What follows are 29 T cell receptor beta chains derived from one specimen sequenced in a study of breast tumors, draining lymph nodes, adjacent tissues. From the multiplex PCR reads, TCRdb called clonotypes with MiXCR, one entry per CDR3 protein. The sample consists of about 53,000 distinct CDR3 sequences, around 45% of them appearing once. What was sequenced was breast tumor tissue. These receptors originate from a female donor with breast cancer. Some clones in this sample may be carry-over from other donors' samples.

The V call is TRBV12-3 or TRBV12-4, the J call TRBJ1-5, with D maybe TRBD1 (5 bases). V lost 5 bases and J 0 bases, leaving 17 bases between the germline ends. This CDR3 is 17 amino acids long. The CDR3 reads CASSPGLRGFSNQPQHF. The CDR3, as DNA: TGTGCCAGCAGTCCAGGGCTTCGCGGGTTTAGCAATCAGCCCCAGCATTTT.

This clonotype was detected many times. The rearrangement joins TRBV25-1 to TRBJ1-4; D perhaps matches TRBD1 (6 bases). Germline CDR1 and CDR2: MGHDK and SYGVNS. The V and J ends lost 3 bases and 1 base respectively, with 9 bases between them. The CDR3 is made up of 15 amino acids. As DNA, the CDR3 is TGTGCCAGCAGTGACAGGGGAGGAACTAATGAAAAACTGTTTTTT. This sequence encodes CASSDRGGTNEKLFF.

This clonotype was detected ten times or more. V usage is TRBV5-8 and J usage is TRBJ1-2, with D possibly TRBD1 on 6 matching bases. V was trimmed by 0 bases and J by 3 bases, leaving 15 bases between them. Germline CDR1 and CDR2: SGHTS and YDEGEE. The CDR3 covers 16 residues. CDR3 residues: CASSLGQQGRYYGYTF. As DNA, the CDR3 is TGTGCCAGCAGCTTGGGTCAACAGGGTCGGTACTATGGCTACACCTTC.

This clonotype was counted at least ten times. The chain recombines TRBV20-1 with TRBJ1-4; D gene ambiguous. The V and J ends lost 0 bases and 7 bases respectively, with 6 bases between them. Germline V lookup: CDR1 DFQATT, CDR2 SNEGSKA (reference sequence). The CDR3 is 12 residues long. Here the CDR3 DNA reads TGCAGTGCTAGAGATCGGAGTGAAAAACTGTTTTTT. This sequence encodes CSARDRSEKLFF.

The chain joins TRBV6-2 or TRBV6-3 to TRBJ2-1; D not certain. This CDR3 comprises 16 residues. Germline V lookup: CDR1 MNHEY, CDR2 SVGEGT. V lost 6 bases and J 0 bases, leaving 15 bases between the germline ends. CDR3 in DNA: TGTGCCAGCAGGCCCAGGCCGGGCCCCTCCTACAATGAGCAGTTCTTC. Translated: CASRPRPGPSYNEQFF.

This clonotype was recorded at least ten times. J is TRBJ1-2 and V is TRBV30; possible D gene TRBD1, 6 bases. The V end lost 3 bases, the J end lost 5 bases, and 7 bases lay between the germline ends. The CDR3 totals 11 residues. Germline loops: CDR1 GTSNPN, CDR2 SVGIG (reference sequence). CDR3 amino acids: CAWRQGYGYTF. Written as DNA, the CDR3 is TGTGCCTGGAGACAGGGTTATGGCTACACCTTC.

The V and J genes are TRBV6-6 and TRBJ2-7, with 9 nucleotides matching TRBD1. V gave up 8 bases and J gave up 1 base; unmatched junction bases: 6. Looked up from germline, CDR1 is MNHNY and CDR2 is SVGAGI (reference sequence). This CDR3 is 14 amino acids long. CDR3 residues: CASRDRESSYEQYF. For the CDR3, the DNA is TGTGCCAGCCGGGACAGGGAATCATCCTACGAGCAGTACTTC.

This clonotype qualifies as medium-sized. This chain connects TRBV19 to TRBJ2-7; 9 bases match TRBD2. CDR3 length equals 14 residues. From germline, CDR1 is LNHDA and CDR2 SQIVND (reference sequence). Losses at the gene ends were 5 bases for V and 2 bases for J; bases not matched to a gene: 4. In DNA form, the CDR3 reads TGTGCCAGTAGTCGACTAGCGGCGGCCTACGAGCAGTACTTC. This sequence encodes CASSRLAAAYEQYF.

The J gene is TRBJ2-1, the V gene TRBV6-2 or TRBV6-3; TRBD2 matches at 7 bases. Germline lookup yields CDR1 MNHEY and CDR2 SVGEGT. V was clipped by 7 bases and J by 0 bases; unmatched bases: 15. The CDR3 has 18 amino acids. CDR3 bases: TGTGCCAGCACCCCCCGCCCGGCTAGCGGCAACTCCTACAATGAGCAGTTCTTC. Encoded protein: CASTPRPASGNSYNEQFF.

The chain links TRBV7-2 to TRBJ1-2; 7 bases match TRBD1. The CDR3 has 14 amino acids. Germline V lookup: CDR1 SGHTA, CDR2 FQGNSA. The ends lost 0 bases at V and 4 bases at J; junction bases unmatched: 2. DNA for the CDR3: TGTGCCAGCAGCTTAGCGGGACAGCCCTATGGCTACACCTTC. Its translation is CASSLAGQPYGYTF.

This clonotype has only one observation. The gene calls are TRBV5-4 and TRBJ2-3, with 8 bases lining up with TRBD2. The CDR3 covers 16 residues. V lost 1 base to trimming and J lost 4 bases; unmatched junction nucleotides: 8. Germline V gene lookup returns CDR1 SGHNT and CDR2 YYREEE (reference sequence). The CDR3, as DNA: TGTGCCAGCAGCTTGAAAAGCGGGAGAGCAGCAGATACGCAGTATTTT. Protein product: CASSLKSGRAADTQYF.

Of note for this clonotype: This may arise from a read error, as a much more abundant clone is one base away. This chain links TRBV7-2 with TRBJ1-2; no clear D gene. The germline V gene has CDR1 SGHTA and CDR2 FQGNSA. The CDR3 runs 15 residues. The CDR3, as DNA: TGTGCCAGCAGCTCGAACCCAGGAAGGGATTATGGCTGCCCCTTC. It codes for CASSSNPGRDYGCPF.

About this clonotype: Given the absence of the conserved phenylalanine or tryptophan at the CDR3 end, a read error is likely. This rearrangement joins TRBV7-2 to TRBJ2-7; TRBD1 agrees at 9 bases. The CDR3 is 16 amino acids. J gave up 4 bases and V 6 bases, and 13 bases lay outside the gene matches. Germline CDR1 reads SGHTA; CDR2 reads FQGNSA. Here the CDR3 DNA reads TGTGCCAGCAGTCAAGAAACCGGACAGGGGCGGTACGAGCAGTACCTC. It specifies CASSQETGQGRYEQYL.

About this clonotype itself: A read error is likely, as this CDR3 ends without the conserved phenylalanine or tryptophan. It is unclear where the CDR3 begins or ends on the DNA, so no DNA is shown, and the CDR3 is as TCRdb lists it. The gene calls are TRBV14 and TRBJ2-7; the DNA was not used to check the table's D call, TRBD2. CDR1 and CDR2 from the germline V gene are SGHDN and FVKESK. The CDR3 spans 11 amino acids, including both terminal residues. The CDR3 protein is CASSPGASGSN.

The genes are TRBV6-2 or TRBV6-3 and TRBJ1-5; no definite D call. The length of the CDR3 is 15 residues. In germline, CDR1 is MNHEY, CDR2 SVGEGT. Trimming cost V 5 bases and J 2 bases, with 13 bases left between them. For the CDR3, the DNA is TGTGCCAGCAGTCCCGGGCCGTATGGCAATCAGCCCCAGCATTTT. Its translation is CASSPGPYGNQPQHF.

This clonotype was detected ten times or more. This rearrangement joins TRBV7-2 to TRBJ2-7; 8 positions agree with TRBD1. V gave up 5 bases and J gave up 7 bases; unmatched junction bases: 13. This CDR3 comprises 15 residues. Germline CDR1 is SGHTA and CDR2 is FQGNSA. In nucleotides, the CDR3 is TGTGCCAGCAGCATTGGCAGGACAGGGTTGGGAGAGCAGTACTTC. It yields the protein CASSIGRTGLGEQYF.

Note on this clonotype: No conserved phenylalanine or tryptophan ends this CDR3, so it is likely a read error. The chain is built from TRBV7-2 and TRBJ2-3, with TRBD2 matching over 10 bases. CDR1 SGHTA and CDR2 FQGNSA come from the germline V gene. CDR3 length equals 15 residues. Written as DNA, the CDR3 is TGTGTCAGCAGCCCTCTAGCGGGAGTGACAGATACGCAGTATTCT. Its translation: CVSSPLAGVTDTQYS.

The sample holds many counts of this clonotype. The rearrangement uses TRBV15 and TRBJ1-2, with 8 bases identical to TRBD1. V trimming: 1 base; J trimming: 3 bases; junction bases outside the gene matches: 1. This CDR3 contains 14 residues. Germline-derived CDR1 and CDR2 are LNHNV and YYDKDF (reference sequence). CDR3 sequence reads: CATSRGGQDYGYTF. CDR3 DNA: TGTGCCACCAGCAGAGGGGGACAGGACTATGGCTACACCTTC.

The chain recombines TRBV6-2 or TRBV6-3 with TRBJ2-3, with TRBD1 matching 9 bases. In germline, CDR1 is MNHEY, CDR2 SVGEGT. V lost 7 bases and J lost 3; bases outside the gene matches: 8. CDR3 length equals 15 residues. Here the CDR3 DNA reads TGTGCCAGCACCTACCCGGGACAGGGAACAGATACGCAGTATTTT. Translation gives CASTYPGQGTDTQYF.

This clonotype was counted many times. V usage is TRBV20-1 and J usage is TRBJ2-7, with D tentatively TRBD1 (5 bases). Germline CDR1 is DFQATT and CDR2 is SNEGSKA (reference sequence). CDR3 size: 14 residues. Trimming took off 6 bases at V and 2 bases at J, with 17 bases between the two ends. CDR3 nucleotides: TGCAGTGCCACCTCGGTAAGGGGCCCCTACGAGCAGTACTTC. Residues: CSATSVRGPYEQYF.

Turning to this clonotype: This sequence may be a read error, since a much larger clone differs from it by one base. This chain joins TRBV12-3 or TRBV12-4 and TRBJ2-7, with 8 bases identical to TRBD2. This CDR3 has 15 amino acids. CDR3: CASSFAGAGVYGQYF. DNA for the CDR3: TGTGCCAGCAGTTTCGCGGGAGCGGGGGTCTACGGGCAGTACTTC.

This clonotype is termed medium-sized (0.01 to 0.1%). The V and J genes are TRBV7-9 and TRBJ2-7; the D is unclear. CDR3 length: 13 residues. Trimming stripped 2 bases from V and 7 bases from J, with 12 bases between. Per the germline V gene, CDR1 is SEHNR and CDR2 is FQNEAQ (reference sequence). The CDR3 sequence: CASSLPPSGEQYF. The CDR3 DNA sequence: TGTGCCAGCAGCTTACCCCCAAGTGGGGAGCAGTACTTC.

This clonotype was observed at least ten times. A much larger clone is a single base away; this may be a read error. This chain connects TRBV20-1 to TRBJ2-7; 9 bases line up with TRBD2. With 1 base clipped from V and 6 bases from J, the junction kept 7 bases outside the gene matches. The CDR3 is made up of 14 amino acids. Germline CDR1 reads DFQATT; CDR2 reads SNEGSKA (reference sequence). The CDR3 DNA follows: TGCAGTGCTAGAGGGGGACTAGCAGTATCCGAGCAGTACTTC. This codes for CSARGGLAVSEQYF.

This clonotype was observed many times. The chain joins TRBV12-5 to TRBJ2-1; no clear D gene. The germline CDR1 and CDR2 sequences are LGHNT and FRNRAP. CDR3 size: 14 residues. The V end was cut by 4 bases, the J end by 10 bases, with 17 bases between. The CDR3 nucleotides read TGTGCTAGTGGTTCAATTAGCAGGATCATAGAGCAGTTCTTC. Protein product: CASGSISRIIEQFF.

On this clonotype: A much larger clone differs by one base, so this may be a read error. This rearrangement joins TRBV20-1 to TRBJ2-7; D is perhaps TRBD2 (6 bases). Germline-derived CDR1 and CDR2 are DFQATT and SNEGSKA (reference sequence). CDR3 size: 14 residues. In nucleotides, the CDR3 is TGCAGTGCTAGGAGGAGACTAGGGGCCTCCGAGCGGTACTTC. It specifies CSARRRLGASERYF.

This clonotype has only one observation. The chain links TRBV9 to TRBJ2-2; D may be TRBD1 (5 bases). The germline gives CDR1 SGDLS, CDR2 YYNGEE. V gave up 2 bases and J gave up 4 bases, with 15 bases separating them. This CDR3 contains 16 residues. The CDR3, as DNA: TGTGCCAGCAGCGTTGAAAGGGGCCAAGCCACCGGGGAGCTGTTTTTT. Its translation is CASSVERGQATGELFF.

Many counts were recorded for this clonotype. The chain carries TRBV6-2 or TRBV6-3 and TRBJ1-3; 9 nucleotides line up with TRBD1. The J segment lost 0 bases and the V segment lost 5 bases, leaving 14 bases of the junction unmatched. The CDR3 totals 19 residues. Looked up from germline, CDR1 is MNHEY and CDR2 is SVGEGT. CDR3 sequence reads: CASSPRTGVLLISGNTIYF. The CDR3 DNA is TGTGCCAGCAGTCCGAGGACAGGGGTCCTCCTAATCTCTGGAAACACCATATATTTT.

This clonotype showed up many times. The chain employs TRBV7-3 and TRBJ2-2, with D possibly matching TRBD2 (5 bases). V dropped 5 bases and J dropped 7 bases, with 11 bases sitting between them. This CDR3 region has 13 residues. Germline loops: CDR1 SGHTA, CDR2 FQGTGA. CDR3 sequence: CASSQQRVGELFF. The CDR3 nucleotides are TGTGCCAGCAGCCAACAGAGGGTCGGGGAGCTGTTTTTT.

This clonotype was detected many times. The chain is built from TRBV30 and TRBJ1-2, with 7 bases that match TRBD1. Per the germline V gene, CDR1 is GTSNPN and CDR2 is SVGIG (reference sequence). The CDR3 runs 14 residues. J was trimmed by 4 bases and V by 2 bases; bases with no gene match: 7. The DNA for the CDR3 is TGTGCCTGGAGTCCGGGACAGCAACTCTATGGCTACACCTTC. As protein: CAWSPGQQLYGYTF. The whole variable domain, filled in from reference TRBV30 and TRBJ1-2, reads SQTIHQWPATLVQPVGSPLSLECTVEGTSNPNLYWYRQAAGRGLQLLFYSVGIGQISSEVPQNLSASRPQDRQFILSSKKLLLSDSGFYLCAWSPGQQLYGYTFGSGTRLTVV.